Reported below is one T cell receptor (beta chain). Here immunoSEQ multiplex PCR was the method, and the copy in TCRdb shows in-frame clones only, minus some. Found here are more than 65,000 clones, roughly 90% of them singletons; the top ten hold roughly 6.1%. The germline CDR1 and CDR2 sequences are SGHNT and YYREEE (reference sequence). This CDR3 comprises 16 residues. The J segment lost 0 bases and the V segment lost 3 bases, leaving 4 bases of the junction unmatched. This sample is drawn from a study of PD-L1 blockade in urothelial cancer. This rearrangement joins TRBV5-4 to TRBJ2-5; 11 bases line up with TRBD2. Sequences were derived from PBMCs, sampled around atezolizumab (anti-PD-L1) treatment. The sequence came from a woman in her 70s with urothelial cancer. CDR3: CASSSGLAENQETQYF. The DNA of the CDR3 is TGTGCCAGCAGCTCGGGACTAGCGGAGAACCAAGAGACCCAGTACTTC. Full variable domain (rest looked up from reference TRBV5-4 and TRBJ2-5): ETGVTQSPTHLIKTRGQQVTLRCSSQSGHNTVSWYQQALGQGPQFIFQYYREEENGRGNFPPRFSGLQFPNYSSELNVNALELDDSALYLCASSSGLAENQETQYFGPGTRLLVL.